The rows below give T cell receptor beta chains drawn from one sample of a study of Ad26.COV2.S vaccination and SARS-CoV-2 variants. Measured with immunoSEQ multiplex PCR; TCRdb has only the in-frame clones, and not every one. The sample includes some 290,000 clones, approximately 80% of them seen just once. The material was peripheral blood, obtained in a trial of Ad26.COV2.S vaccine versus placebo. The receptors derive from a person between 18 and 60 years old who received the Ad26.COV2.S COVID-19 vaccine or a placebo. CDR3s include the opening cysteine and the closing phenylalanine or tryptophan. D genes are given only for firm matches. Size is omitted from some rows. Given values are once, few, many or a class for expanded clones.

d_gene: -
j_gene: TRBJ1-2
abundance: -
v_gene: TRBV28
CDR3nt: TGTGCCAGCAGCCCTCGCCTCCCTTATGGCTACACCTTC
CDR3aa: CASSPRLPYGYTF

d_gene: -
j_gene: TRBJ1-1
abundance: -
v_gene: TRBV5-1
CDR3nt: TGCGCCAGCAGTTCTGCCGGGAGGAACACTGAAGCTTTCTTT
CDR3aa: CASSSAGRNTEAFF

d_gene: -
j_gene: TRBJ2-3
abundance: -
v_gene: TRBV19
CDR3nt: TGTGCCAGTAGCCCTAGGATCCTCGGCCGGCTGCCAGATACGCAGTATTTT
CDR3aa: CASSPRILGRLPDTQYF

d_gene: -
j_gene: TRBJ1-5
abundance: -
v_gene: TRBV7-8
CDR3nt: TGTGCCAGCAGCCCGGGGAGGGGAGGAAATCAGCCCCAGCATTTT
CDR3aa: CASSPGRGGNQPQHF

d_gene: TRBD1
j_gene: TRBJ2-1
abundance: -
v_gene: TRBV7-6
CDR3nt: TGTGCCAGCAGCTTAAGACAGGGCGTTGATGAGCAGTTCTTC
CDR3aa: CASSLRQGVDEQFF

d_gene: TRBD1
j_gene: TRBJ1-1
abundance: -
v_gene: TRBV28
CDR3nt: TGTGCCAGCAGTTTAAGGGTAGGACAGGGCCCCACTGAAGCTTTCTTT
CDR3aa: CASSLRVGQGPTEAFF

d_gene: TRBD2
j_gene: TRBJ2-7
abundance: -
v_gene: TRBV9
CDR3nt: TGTGCCAGCTCGAGGACTAGCGGGGTCTACGAGCAGTACTTC
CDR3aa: CASSRTSGVYEQYF

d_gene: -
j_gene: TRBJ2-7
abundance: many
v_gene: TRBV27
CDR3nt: TGTGCCAGCAGTCTTGGTTTTGAGCAGTACTTC
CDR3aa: CASSLGFEQYF

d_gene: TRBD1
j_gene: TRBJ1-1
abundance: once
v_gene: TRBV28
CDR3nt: TGTGCCAGCAGTCCGACGACAGGGGTCGGGAGTGAAGCTTTCTTT
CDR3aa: CASSPTTGVGSEAFF

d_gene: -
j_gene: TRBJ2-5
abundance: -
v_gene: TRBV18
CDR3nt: TGTGCCAGCTCACCTGAAGAGACCCAGTACTTC
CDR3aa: CASSPEETQYF